This T cell receptor (beta chain) is drawn from a study of blood T cell repertoires in COVID-19. Germline V gives CDR1 ENHRY, CDR2 SYGVKD. The CDR3 is 12 residues long. Study processing details: Reference gene primer amplification gave estimated nucleated cell counts. This table comes from immunoSEQ multiplex PCR, and its TCRdb copy is limited to in-frame clones, with some not included. V, J and clone size are taken as reported in that table, and D and trimming were inferred from the DNA itself. This sample has some 130,000 clones, with around 85% found just once. The rearrangement links TRBV10-3 to TRBJ1-1; possible D gene TRBD1, 5 bases. The sample taken for sequencing was peripheral blood. The origin of this receptor is a human donor in a cohort sampled during active COVID-19. CDR3 residues: CATIGQGPEAFF. CDR3 nucleotide sequence: TGTGCTACCATCGGTCAGGGTCCTGAAGCTTTCTTT.